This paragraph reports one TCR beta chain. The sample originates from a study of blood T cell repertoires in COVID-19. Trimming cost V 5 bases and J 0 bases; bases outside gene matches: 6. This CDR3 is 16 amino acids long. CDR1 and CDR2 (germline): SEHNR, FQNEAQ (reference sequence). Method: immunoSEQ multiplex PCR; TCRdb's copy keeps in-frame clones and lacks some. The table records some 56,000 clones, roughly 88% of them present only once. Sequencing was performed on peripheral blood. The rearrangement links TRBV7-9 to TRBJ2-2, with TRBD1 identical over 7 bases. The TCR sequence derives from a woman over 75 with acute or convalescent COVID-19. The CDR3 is CASSVLGTANTGELFF. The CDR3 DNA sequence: TGTGCCAGCAGCGTACTCGGGACAGCGAACACCGGGGAGCTGTTTTTT.